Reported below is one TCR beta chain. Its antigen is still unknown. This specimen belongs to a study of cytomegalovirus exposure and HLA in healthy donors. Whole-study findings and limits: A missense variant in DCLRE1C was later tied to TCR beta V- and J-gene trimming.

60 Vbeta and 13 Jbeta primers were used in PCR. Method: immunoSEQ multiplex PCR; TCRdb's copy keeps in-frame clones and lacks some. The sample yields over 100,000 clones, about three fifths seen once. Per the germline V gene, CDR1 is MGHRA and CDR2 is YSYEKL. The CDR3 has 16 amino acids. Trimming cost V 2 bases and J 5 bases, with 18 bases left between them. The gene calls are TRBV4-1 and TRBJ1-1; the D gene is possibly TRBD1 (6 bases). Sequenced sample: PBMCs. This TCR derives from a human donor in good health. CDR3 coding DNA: TGCGCCAGCAGCCAAAGGGGGGGCATGGGCGAGACTGAAGCTTTCTTT. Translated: CASSQRGGMGETEAFF.